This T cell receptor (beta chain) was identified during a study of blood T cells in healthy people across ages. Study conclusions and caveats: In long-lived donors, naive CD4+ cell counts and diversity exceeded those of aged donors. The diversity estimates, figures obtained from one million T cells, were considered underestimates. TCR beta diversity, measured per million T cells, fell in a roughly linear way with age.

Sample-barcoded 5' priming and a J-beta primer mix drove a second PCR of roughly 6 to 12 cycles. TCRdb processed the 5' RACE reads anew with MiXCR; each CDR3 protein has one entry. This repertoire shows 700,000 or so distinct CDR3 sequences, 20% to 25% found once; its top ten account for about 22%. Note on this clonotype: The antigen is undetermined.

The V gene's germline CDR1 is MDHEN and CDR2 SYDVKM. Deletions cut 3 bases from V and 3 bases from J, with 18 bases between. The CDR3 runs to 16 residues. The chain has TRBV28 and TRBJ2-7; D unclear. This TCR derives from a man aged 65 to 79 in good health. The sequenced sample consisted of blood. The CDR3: CASSLYHVRSFYEQYF. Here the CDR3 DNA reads TGTGCCAGCAGTTTGTACCATGTAAGGAGCTTCTACGAGCAGTACTTC.